The 12 T cell receptor beta chains in this list originate from one sample, sequenced in a study of shared clonotypes between healthy human individuals. Some clones are missing from TCRdb's copy, which holds only in-frame ones; the method was immunoSEQ multiplex PCR. The table shows more than 400,000 clones, with about 84% occurring only once. The sequenced sample was PBMCs. The origin of the receptors is a woman aged 40 to 49 in good health. Some clones in this sample may be carry-over from other donors' samples.

V usage is TRBV5-6 and J usage is TRBJ1-2; TRBD1 matches at 10 bases. V lost 3 bases, J lost 8 bases, and 13 bases stayed unmatched. Germline values: CDR1 SGHDT, CDR2 YYEEEE. CDR3 length: 16 residues. Here the CDR3 reads CASSYGTGDGANGYTF. The DNA of the CDR3 is TGTGCCAGCAGCTACGGGACAGGGGATGGGGCGAACGGCTACACCTTC.

The CDR3 here is CASSQGQGLSGANVLTF. In nucleotides, the CDR3 is TGTGCCAGCAGCCAGGGACAGGGCCTCTCTGGGGCCAACGTCCTGACTTTC. The chain is built from TRBV11-2 and TRBJ2-6, with TRBD1 matching over 9 bases. Germline V CDR1 and CDR2: SGHAT, FQNNGV. V shed 5 bases and J 0 bases; nucleotides not matched to a gene: 5. The CDR3 is 17 residues long.

This clone was seen a handful of times. V usage is TRBV19 and J usage is TRBJ1-2; D gene unclear. There are 13 residues in the CDR3. Germline V CDR1 and CDR2: LNHDA, SQIVND (reference sequence). V lost 4 bases and J 3 bases, leaving 9 bases between the germline ends. CDR3 sequence (DNA): TGTGCCAGTAGTAATTTCAGCCACTATGGCTACACCTTC. This gives the protein CASSNFSHYGYTF.

This chain connects TRBV18 to TRBJ2-1; D gene unclear. CDR1 is KGHSH and CDR2 is LQKENI in the germline V gene. The V and J ends lost 2 bases and 7 bases respectively, with 6 bases between them. The CDR3 covers 12 residues. In nucleotides, the CDR3 is TGTGCCAGCTCACCAAGCGTGAATGAGCAGTTCTTC. It translates to CASSPSVNEQFF.

The V and J genes are TRBV10-1 and TRBJ2-7, with D unclear. The germline V gene has CDR1 WNHNN and CDR2 SYGVQD (reference sequence). This CDR3 has 14 amino acids. V shed 3 bases and J shed 2 bases, with 11 bases lying between them. The CDR3 loop reads CASSDDGSTYEQYF. The CDR3 bases are TGCGCCAGCAGTGATGACGGCAGCACCTACGAGCAGTACTTC.

This chain links TRBV7-3 with TRBJ2-1, with 7 bases identical to TRBD2. This CDR3 spans 15 amino acids. The V gene end was trimmed by 2 bases and the J gene end by 5 bases; junction bases not matched to a gene: 6. Germline CDR1 reads SGHTA; CDR2 reads FQGTGA. CDR3 DNA sequence: TGTGCCAGCAGCTTAGAAGCGGGACCGAACAATGAGCAGTTCTTC. Translated, it gives CASSLEAGPNNEQFF.

A note on this clone: This same CDR3 is encoded by further DNA sequences in the sample. The chain joins TRBV7-2 to TRBJ2-7, with 13 bases that match TRBD2. This CDR3 contains 15 residues. V shed 1 base, J shed 4 bases, and the junction held 1 base outside the gene matches. CDR1 is SGHTA and CDR2 is FQGNSA in the germline V gene. The DNA of the CDR3 is TGTGCCAGCAGCTTAGGGACTAGCGGGAGTTACGAGCAGTACTTC. Amino acids: CASSLGTSGSYEQYF.

The chain uses TRBV28 and TRBJ1-4, with D maybe TRBD1 (5 bases). Per germline, CDR1 MDHEN and CDR2 SYDVKM. This CDR3 is 16 amino acids long. With 3 bases removed from V and 2 bases from J, the gap between germline ends came to 13 bases. CDR3: CASSLWGGDTNEKLFF. In DNA form, the CDR3 reads TGTGCCAGCAGTTTGTGGGGAGGGGACACTAATGAAAAACTGTTTTTT.

This clone has a count of ten or more. The chain employs TRBV5-8 and TRBJ1-5; D is uncertain. Germline loops: CDR1 SGHTS, CDR2 YDEGEE. The CDR3 length is 16 residues. V gave up 0 bases and J gave up 3 bases, with 13 bases separating them. CDR3: CASSLAGGSNNQPQHF. The DNA of the CDR3 is TGTGCCAGCAGCTTGGCCGGAGGGAGCAACAATCAGCCCCAGCATTTT.

V and J are TRBV9 and TRBJ2-7; 10 bases fit TRBD2. Germline V gene lookup returns CDR1 SGDLS and CDR2 YYNGEE. The CDR3 sequence is 14 residues long. J lost 3 bases, V lost 4 bases, and 4 bases had no gene match. The CDR3 region has the DNA TGTGCCAGCAGCCCCCGGACTAGCGGCTACGAGCAGTACTTC. It yields the protein CASSPRTSGYEQYF.

V and J are TRBV19 and TRBJ2-5, with 9 bases fitting TRBD2. The V and J ends lost 7 bases and 11 bases, in that order; junction bases with no gene match: 17. The CDR3 consists of 15 residues. Germline values: CDR1 LNHDA, CDR2 SQIVND (reference sequence). This CDR3 is CASTNQEGLASNQYF. CDR3 nucleotides: TGTGCCAGTACCAATCAGGAGGGACTAGCCTCCAATCAGTACTTC.

This clone was counted a few times. Distinct nucleotide sequences in the sample also encode this CDR3. The chain combines TRBV6-5 with TRBJ2-1, with TRBD2 matching over 10 bases. Germline trimming cut 5 bases from V and 7 bases from J; bases unmatched to any gene: 5. Looked up from germline, CDR1 is MNHEY and CDR2 is SVGAGI. The CDR3 runs to 14 residues. CDR3 residues: CASSLAGESNEQFF. The CDR3 region has the DNA TGTGCCAGCAGTCTAGCGGGAGAGAGTAATGAGCAGTTCTTC.